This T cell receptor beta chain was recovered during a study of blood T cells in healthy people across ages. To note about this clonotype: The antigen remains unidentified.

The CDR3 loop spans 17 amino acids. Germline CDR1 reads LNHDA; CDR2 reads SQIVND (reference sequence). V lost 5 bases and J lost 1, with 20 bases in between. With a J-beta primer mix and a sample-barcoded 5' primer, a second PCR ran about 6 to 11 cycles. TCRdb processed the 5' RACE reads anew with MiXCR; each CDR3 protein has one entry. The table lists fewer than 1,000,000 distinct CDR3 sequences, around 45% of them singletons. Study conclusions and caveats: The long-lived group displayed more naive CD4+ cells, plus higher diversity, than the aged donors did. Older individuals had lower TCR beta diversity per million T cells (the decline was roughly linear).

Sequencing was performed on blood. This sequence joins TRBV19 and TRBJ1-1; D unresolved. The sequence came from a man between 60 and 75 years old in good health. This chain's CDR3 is CASSPQMVGAQNTEAFF. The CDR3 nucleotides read TGTGCCAGTAGTCCCCAGATGGTCGGAGCTCAGAACACTGAAGCTTTCTTT.